Presented here are 26 T cell receptor beta chains from one specimen sequenced in a study of blood T cell repertoires in COVID-19. Clones were read by immunoSEQ multiplex PCR, and TCRdb kept only the in-frame ones, dropping some. The data contain about 250,000 clones, roughly four fifths of them singletons. Sequencing used peripheral blood. All receptors come from a man in his forties or fifties with active or convalescent COVID-19.

This clone was seen only a few times. The chain links TRBV27 to TRBJ1-6; TRBD1 might be the D (6 bases). Trimming took 5 bases from V and 4 from J, leaving 12 bases between them. The CDR3 totals 15 residues. Germline V gives CDR1 MNHEY, CDR2 SMNVEV (reference sequence). CDR3 protein: CASSTPTGYNSPLHF. The CDR3 bases are TGTGCCAGCAGTACGCCGACAGGTTATAATTCACCCCTCCACTTT.

The chain has TRBV24-1 and TRBJ1-2, with 9 bases that match TRBD1. V was pared by 10 bases and J by 6 bases, with 8 bases of the junction left unmatched. Germline CDR1 reads KGHDR; CDR2 reads SFDVKD. This CDR3 has 13 amino acids. The CDR3 nucleotides are TGTGCCACAAGAGGGGACAGGGTAGATGGCTACACCTTC. Protein: CATRGDRVDGYTF.

This chain connects TRBV3-1 (or the pseudogene TRBV3-2) to TRBJ2-2; no firm D call. CDR3 size: 13 residues. Deletions cut 4 bases from V and 4 bases from J, with 7 bases between. Germline V gene sequence: CDR1 LGHDT, CDR2 YNNKEL (reference sequence). In nucleotides, the CDR3 is TGTGCCAGCAGCCCCTCCTCCACCGGGGAGCTGTTTTTT. Translating gives CASSPSSTGELFF.

V and J are TRBV30 and TRBJ2-3; 10 bases match TRBD2. Trimming removed 3 bases from V and 2 bases from J; junction bases left unmatched: 5. This CDR3 is built from 15 residues. CDR1 is GTSNPN and CDR2 is SVGIG in the germline V gene (reference sequence). This chain's CDR3 is CAWSLAGEITDTQYF. In DNA, the CDR3 is TGTGCCTGGAGCCTAGCGGGGGAGATCACAGATACGCAGTATTTT.

In this sample, this clone turned up a few times. The chain employs TRBV7-9 and TRBJ1-5; 7 positions match TRBD1. CDR3 length equals 16 residues. Trimming cost V 4 bases and J 2 bases; bases outside gene matches: 8. From germline, CDR1 is SEHNR and CDR2 FQNEAQ (reference sequence). CDR3 in amino acids: CASSSFQGGGNQPQHF. The CDR3 bases are TGTGCCAGCAGCTCCTTCCAGGGGGGTGGCAATCAGCCCCAGCATTTT. The whole variable domain, filled in from reference TRBV7-9 and TRBJ1-5, reads DTGVSQNPRHKITKRGQNVTFRCDPISEHNRLYWYRQTLGQGPEFLTYFQNEAQLEKSRLLSDRFSAERPKGSFSTLEIQRTEQGDSAMYLCASSSFQGGGNQPQHFGDGTRLSIL.

This chain links TRBV6-5 with TRBJ1-1, with D unresolved. V lost 10 bases and J 7 bases, leaving 10 bases between the germline ends. Per the germline V gene, CDR1 is MNHEY and CDR2 is SVGAGI. The CDR3 runs 10 residues. CDR3 protein: CAIRECEAFF. The CDR3 DNA reads as TGTGCCATCAGAGAGTGTGAAGCTTTCTTT.

The V gene is TRBV2, the J gene TRBJ1-5, with 8 nucleotides matching TRBD1. The V and J ends lost 4 bases and 1 base, in that order; junction bases with no gene match: 0. CDR1 and CDR2 (germline): SNHLY, FYNNEI. The CDR3 contains 14 residues. The CDR3 bases are TGTGCCAGCAGTGGGGACAGGAGCAATCAGCCCCAGCATTTT. It yields the protein CASSGDRSNQPQHF.

The chain couples TRBV7-2 to TRBJ2-2, with TRBD2 identical over 10 bases. The CDR3 length is 15 residues. Germline V gives CDR1 SGHTA, CDR2 FQGNSA. J gave up 5 bases and V 1 base, and 1 base lay outside the gene matches. Here the CDR3 DNA reads TGTGCCAGCAGCTTAGGAGCGGGGGGGACCGGGGAGCTGTTTTTT. This codes for CASSLGAGGTGELFF. Using reference TRBV7-2 and TRBJ2-2 for the parts outside the CDR3, the full variable domain is GAGVSQSPSNKVTEKGKDVELRCDPISGHTALYWYRQSLGQGLEFLIYFQGNSAPDKSGLPSDRFSAERTGGSVSTLTIQRTQQEDSAVYLCASSLGAGGTGELFFGEGSRLTVL.

This clone appeared a few times. The chain links TRBV9 to TRBJ2-3; 14 positions agree with TRBD2. Germline V gene sequence: CDR1 SGDLS, CDR2 YYNGEE. The CDR3 is 18 residues long. J was trimmed by 0 bases and V by 0 bases; bases with no gene match: 3. For the CDR3, the DNA is TGTGCCAGCAGCGTAGGACTAGCGGGGGGGACTAGCACAGATACGCAGTATTTT. Residues: CASSVGLAGGTSTDTQYF.

In this sample, this clone turned up once. This chain joins TRBV5-6 and TRBJ2-7; D unresolved. Trimming stripped 4 bases from V and 0 bases from J, with 5 bases between. Looked up from germline, CDR1 is SGHDT and CDR2 is YYEEEE. The length of the CDR3 is 12 residues. The chain's CDR3 is CASSRDSYEQYF. The CDR3 DNA reads TGTGCCAGCAGCCGCGACTCCTACGAGCAGTACTTC.

CDR3 region: CASSSTGGTNEKLFF. DNA of the CDR3: TGTGCCAGCAGTTCTACGGGAGGAACTAATGAAAAACTGTTTTTT. The rearrangement joins TRBV6-5 to TRBJ1-4; D gene ambiguous. The CDR3 spans 15 residues. CDR1 is MNHEY and CDR2 is SVGAGI in the germline V gene. V lost 4 bases to trimming and J lost 1 base, with 10 bases between them.

The CDR3 here is CASSYSIGVTDTQYF. The CDR3 nucleotides are TGTGCCAGCAGTTACTCGATAGGGGTCACAGATACGCAGTATTTT. The V and J genes are TRBV6-5 and TRBJ2-3; the D gene is possibly TRBD1 (5 bases). With 0 bases removed from V and 2 bases from J, the gap between germline ends came to 9 bases. The CDR3 runs 15 residues. Germline CDR1 and CDR2: MNHEY and SVGAGI.

This clone was seen a handful of times. The rearrangement joins TRBV7-2 to TRBJ2-1, with D hard to call. V shed 5 bases and J shed 9 bases, with 17 bases lying between them. The CDR3 loop spans 14 amino acids. Germline V lookup: CDR1 SGHTA, CDR2 FQGNSA. The DNA of the CDR3 is TGTGCCAGCAGCCCGACCCTGTGGGCCGGTGAGCAGTTCTTC. This translates into CASSPTLWAGEQFF. The full variable domain, its missing parts supplied by reference TRBV7-2 and TRBJ2-1, is GAGVSQSPSNKVTEKGKDVELRCDPISGHTALYWYRQSLGQGLEFLIYFQGNSAPDKSGLPSDRFSAERTGGSVSTLTIQRTQQEDSAVYLCASSPTLWAGEQFFGPGTRLTVL.

The V gene is TRBV28, the J gene TRBJ1-2; no firm D call. V was trimmed by 3 bases and J by 2 bases, leaving 10 bases between them. The CDR3 has 14 amino acids. Germline V CDR1 and CDR2: MDHEN, SYDVKM. CDR3 nucleotides: TGTGCCAGCAGTTTCAACAGTTTGAACTATGGCTACACCTTC. Its protein is CASSFNSLNYGYTF.

The chain recombines TRBV7-2 with TRBJ2-5; possibly TRBD2 for D (6 bases). V was cut by 4 bases and J by 5 bases, with 11 bases left in between. From germline, CDR1 is SGHTA and CDR2 FQGNSA. The CDR3 totals 13 residues. The CDR3 DNA reads TGTGCCAGCAGCTACAACCGGGGGGAGACCCAGTACTTC. Its translation: CASSYNRGETQYF. The full variable domain, completed using reference TRBV7-2 and TRBJ2-5, is GAGVSQSPSNKVTEKGKDVELRCDPISGHTALYWYRQSLGQGLEFLIYFQGNSAPDKSGLPSDRFSAERTGGSVSTLTIQRTQQEDSAVYLCASSYNRGETQYFGPGTRLLVL.

The rearrangement uses TRBV7-7 and TRBJ2-2; no firm D call. V shed 6 bases and J shed 1 base, with 6 bases lying between them. The V gene's germline CDR1 is SSHAT and CDR2 FNYEAQ (reference sequence). There are 13 residues in the CDR3. CDR3 DNA: TGTGCCAGCAGACCGGGGAACACCGGGGAGCTGTTTTTT. Translated, it gives CASRPGNTGELFF.

CDR3 loop: CASSQDGRGWYEQYF. DNA for the CDR3: TGTGCCAGCAGCCAAGATGGGAGGGGATGGTACGAGCAGTACTTC. The chain has TRBV14 and TRBJ2-7, with 7 bases lining up with TRBD2. After removal of 0 bases from V and 4 bases from J, the junction contained 6 bases not matched to a gene. The germline V gene encodes CDR1 SGHDN and CDR2 FVKESK. The CDR3 runs 15 residues.

This chain uses TRBV13 with TRBJ2-3, with 7 bases aligning to TRBD1. Germline CDR1 reads PRHDT; CDR2 reads FYEKMQ (reference sequence). The V gene end was trimmed by 2 bases and the J gene end by 3 bases; junction bases not matched to a gene: 5. This CDR3 has 15 residues. CDR3 amino acids: CASSLRDRETDTQYF. CDR3 nucleotides: TGTGCCAGCAGCTTACGGGACAGAGAAACAGATACGCAGTATTTT.

V is TRBV27 and J is TRBJ1-6; D perhaps matches TRBD1 (5 bases). V was cut by 4 bases and J by 1 base, with 17 bases left in between. The CDR3 runs 18 residues. Germline V CDR1 and CDR2: MNHEY, SMNVEV (reference sequence). The CDR3 DNA sequence: TGTGCCAGCAGTTCCAGGGTTGGCGAGATTTCCTATAATTCACCCCTCCACTTT. Translation: CASSSRVGEISYNSPLHF.

This chain links TRBV13 with TRBJ2-1; tentatively, D is TRBD2 (6 bases). This CDR3 region has 15 residues. Germline CDR1 is PRHDT and CDR2 is FYEKMQ (reference sequence). Trimming cost V 5 bases and J 6 bases, with 17 bases left between them. CDR3 DNA sequence: TGTGCCAGCAGCCCCGTGATACTCGGGAGCAATGAGCAGTTCTTC. The encoded protein is CASSPVILGSNEQFF.

Written as DNA, the CDR3 is TGTGCCAGCAGCCAAGGACCTCCCGGGGGGAGCACGCAGTATTTT. It yields the protein CASSQGPPGGSTQYF. V and J are TRBV3-1 (or the pseudogene TRBV3-2) and TRBJ2-3, with 7 bases identical to TRBD2. This CDR3 contains 15 residues. The germline V gene has CDR1 LGHDT and CDR2 YNNKEL (reference sequence). The V gene end was trimmed by 1 base and the J gene end by 9 bases; junction bases not matched to a gene: 10.

The table lists this clone with a count of one. CDR3: CASGQTGTTYEQYF. The CDR3 bases are TGTGCCAGCGGTCAGACAGGGACCACCTACGAGCAGTACTTC. The chain combines TRBV7-9 with TRBJ2-7; 7 bases map to TRBD1. This CDR3 has 14 amino acids. With 8 bases clipped from V and 2 bases from J, the junction kept 9 bases outside the gene matches. Germline-derived CDR1 and CDR2 are SEHNR and FQNEAQ (reference sequence).

This chain joins TRBV9 and TRBJ2-1; TRBD1 is a possible D gene (6 bases). V was pared by 5 bases and J by 6 bases, with 12 bases between. CDR1 is SGDLS and CDR2 is YYNGEE in the germline V gene. The CDR3 covers 13 residues. The CDR3, as DNA: TGTGCCAGCAGTTTACAGGGTTTCAATGAGCAGTTCTTC. Translated, it gives CASSLQGFNEQFF.

The chain joins TRBV7-7 to TRBJ1-4; TRBD1 agrees at 11 bases. The CDR3 totals 15 residues. Germline V gives CDR1 SSHAT, CDR2 FNYEAQ (reference sequence). Trimming took 5 bases from V and 5 from J; bases not matched to a gene: 4. The CDR3 nucleotides are TGTGCCAGCAGCCGAGGGACAGGGGGGAATGAAAAACTGTTTTTT. Residues: CASSRGTGGNEKLFF.

This clone was seen a single time. The chain uses TRBV27 and TRBJ2-7; D is perhaps TRBD2 (5 bases). The V end was cut by 5 bases, the J end by 6 bases, with 11 bases between. This CDR3 spans 12 amino acids. Per germline, CDR1 MNHEY and CDR2 SMNVEV (reference sequence). CDR3 in amino acids: CASSPLGGEQYF. CDR3 DNA: TGTGCCAGCAGTCCACTAGGCGGCGAGCAGTACTTC.

The chain has TRBV19 and TRBJ1-1; a weak D match, TRBD1 (6 bases). V dropped 3 bases and J dropped 0 bases, with 14 bases sitting between them. Looked up from germline, CDR1 is LNHDA and CDR2 is SQIVND (reference sequence). This CDR3 is built from 16 residues. The CDR3 region is CASSIKRGTVNTEAFF. CDR3 sequence (DNA): TGTGCCAGTAGTATCAAGAGGGGGACGGTGAACACTGAAGCTTTCTTT.